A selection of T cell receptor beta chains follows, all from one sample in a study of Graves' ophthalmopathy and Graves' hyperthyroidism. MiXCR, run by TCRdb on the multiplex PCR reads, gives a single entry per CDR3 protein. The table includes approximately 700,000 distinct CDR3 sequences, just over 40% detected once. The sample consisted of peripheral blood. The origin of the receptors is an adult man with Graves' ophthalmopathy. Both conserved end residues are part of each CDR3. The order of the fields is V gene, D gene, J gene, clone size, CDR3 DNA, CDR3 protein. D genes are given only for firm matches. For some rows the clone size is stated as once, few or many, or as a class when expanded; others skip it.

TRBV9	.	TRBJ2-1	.	TGTGCCAGCAGCGTAGAGGCGGGTTCCTACAATGAGCAGTTCTTC	CASSVEAGSYNEQFF
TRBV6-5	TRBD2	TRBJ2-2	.	TGTGCCAGCAGTTCATTAGCGGGAGGTGACGGGGAGCTGTTTTTT	CASSSLAGGDGELFF
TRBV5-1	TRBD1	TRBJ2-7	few	TGCGCCAGCAGCCCGACAGGGGCGATCTACGAGCAGTACTTC	CASSPTGAIYEQYF
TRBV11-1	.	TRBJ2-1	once	TGTGCCAGCAGCTTAGCGTCGAGTAACAATGAGCAGTTCTTC	CASSLASSNNEQFF
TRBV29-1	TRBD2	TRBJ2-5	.	TGCAGCGTTGGCGGGGGGTCCCAGTACTTC	CSVGGGSQYF
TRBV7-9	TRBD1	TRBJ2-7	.	TGTGCCAGCAGCTTACGGGACAGGCCCTCCTACGAGCAGTACTTC	CASSLRDRPSYEQYF
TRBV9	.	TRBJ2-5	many	TGTGCCAGCAGCACCGTTGCGGGCCAAGAGACCCAGTACTTC	CASSTVAGQETQYF
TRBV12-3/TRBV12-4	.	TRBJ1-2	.	TGTGCCAGCAGTTCCCGGGGAAAGCCCTATGGCTACACCTTC	CASSSRGKPYGYTF
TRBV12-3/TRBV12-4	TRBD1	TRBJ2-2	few	TGTGCCAGCACATTCCCGGGACAGATCGCGAACACCGGGGAGCTGTTTTTT	CASTFPGQIANTGELFF
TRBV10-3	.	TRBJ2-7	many	TGTGCCTCCGGAGGATCCTACGAGCAGTACTTC	CASGGSYEQYF
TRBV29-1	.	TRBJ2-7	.	TGCAGCGTTGAGAAGGGGTACGAGCAGTACTTC	CSVEKGYEQYF
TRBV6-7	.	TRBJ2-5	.	TGTGCCAGCTCAATCGGGACACTCCAAGAGACCCAGTACTTC	CASSIGTLQETQYF
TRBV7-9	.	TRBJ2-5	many	TGTGCCAGCAGCTTAATGGGGTGGGAGACCCAGTACTTC	CASSLMGWETQYF
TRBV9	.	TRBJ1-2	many	TGTGCCAGCAGCGCCTACTATGGCTACACCTTC	CASSAYYGYTF
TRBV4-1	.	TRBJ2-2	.	TGCGCCAGCAGCCAAGGGCCAGGGACCGGGGAGCTGTTTTTT	CASSQGPGTGELFF
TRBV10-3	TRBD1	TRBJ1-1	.	TGTGCCATCAGTGCCCGGGACAGGGGCATTGGCACTGAAGCTTTCTTT	CAISARDRGIGTEAFF
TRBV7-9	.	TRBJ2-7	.	TGTGCCAGCAGTATAGTCTACGAGCAGTACTTC	CASSIVYEQYF
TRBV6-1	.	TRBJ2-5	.	TGTGCCAGCAGCCTCTCGATGGGGGTTTTAAGAGAGACCCAGTACTTC	CASSLSMGVLRETQYF
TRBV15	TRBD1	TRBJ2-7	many	TGTGCCACCAGCAGAGATTGGGGGACAGTCTACGAGCAGTACTTC	CATSRDWGTVYEQYF
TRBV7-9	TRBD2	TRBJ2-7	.	TGTGCCAGCAGCGGATGGGGCGGGAGGGCCTCCCACGAGCAGTACTTC	CASSGWGGRASHEQYF
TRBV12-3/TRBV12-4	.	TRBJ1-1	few	TGTGCCAGCACCGTACCCGGAGGTCAGCTGAACACTGAAGCTTTCTTT	CASTVPGGQLNTEAFF
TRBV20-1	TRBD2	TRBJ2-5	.	TGCAGTGTCTCTGGGGGGGTTCAGCCCCAGTACTTC	CSVSGGVQPQYF
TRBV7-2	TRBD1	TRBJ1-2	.	TGTGCCAGCAGCCGTGGGAGGGGGCAAGGCTACACCTTC	CASSRGRGQGYTF
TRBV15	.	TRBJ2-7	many	TGTGCCACCAGCAGGGCAAGGGGGACCTACGAGCAGTACTTC	CATSRARGTYEQYF
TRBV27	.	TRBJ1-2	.	TGTGCCAGCAGTTTATCATGGCAGGTTGACTATGGCTACACCTTC	CASSLSWQVDYGYTF
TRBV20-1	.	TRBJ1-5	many	TGCAGTGCTACCGCAGGAAACAATCAGCCCCAGCATTTT	CSATAGNNQPQHF
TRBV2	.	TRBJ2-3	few	TGTGCCAGCAGGCCACCCTCGACAAACACAGATACGCAGTATTTT	CASRPPSTNTDTQYF
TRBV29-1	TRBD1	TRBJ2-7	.	TGCAGCGTTGATGCAAGCGGGGACAGGGGGTACGACGAGCAGTACTTC	CSVDASGDRGYDEQYF
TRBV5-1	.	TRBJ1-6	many	TGCGCCAGCAGCTTGGTACCAGGGTATAATTCACCCCTCCACTTT	CASSLVPGYNSPLHF
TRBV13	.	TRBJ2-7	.	TGTGCCAGCAGCAACAACAAGGACGGACTTTCCTACGAGCAGTACTTC	CASSNNKDGLSYEQYF
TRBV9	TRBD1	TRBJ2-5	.	TGCGCCAGCAGCAAGACGGGACAGCAAGAGACCCAGTACTTC	CASSKTGQQETQYF
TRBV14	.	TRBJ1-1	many	TGTGCCAGCAGCCAAGTCTACACTGAAGCTTTCTTT	CASSQVYTEAFF
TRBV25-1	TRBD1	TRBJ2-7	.	TGTGCCAGCAGTTATCGAGGGGGCCCCTACGAGCAGTACTTC	CASSYRGGPYEQYF
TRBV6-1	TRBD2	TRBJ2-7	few	TGTGCCAGCAGTTACTCGGGAGGTCGGGGACACGAGCAGTACTTC	CASSYSGGRGHEQYF
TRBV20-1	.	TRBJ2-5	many	TGCAGTGCTAACTTTGGGACGGTCCAAGAGACCCAGTACTTC	CSANFGTVQETQYF
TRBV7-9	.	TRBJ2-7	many	TGTGCCAGCAGCTTAAGTACGGGAAGACGGGGCTACGAGCAGTACTTC	CASSLSTGRRGYEQYF
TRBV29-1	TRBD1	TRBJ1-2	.	TGCAGCGTTACAGGGGGCGTCAGGACTGGGTCGTATGGCTACACCTTC	CSVTGGVRTGSYGYTF
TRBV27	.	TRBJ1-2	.	TGTGCCAGCAGCCTTGGGCCCAGGGTCTACGGCTACACCTTC	CASSLGPRVYGYTF